This TCR beta chain appears in the sequencing data of a study of blood T cell repertoires in COVID-19. Study-level background: From the United States, Italy and Spain came samples of acute and convalescent COVID-19.

This clone was counted a single time. Germline CDR1 reads SGHRS; CDR2 reads YFSETQ. CDR3 size: 14 residues. V lost 3 bases, J lost 3 bases, and 2 bases stayed unmatched. TCRdb's table, derived via immunoSEQ multiplex PCR, lists solely in-frame clones and lacks some. The table includes about 160,000 clones, almost 85% detected once. This TCR came from a human donor with acute or convalescent COVID-19. The donor label of this sample is uncertain. V gene TRBV5-1 combines with J gene TRBJ2-2; 7 bases align to TRBD2. The sequenced sample was peripheral blood. This CDR3 is CASSSSGDTGELFF. In DNA, the CDR3 is TGCGCCAGCAGCTCAAGCGGGGACACCGGGGAGCTGTTTTTT. The variable domain in full, completed from reference TRBV5-1 and TRBJ2-2, reads KAGVTQTPRYLIKTRGQQVTLSCSPISGHRSVSWYQQTPGQGLQFLFEYFSETQRNKGNFPGRFSGRQFSNSRSEMNVSTLELGDSALYLCASSSSGDTGELFFGEGSRLTVL.